One and the same sample provided the 30 T cell receptor beta chains below, sequenced in a study of graft-versus-host responses after intestinal transplantation. Here immunoSEQ multiplex PCR was the method, and the copy in TCRdb shows in-frame clones only, minus some. The table has under 90,000 clones, about nine tenths seen once; the top ten hold 0.55% to 0.8%. The sample here was PBMCs, taken 98 days after intestinal transplantation. These receptors were obtained from a human patient who received an intestinal transplant, so some T cells may come from the graft donor.

This chain links TRBV28 with TRBJ2-1; D is undetermined. The V and J ends lost 6 bases and 0 bases respectively, with 21 bases between them. CDR3 length equals 18 residues. Germline V gene lookup returns CDR1 MDHEN and CDR2 SYDVKM. The CDR3 nucleotides are TGTGCCAGCAGCCACCTCCGCCTCGACGGATACTCCTACAATGAGCAGTTCTTC. Translation gives CASSHLRLDGYSYNEQFF.

Regarding this clone: Within the sample, other DNA sequences also encode this same CDR3. V and J are TRBV11-2 and TRBJ2-5; 7 bases map to TRBD1. The V gene's germline CDR1 is SGHAT and CDR2 FQNNGV. V shed 6 bases, J shed 4 bases, and the junction held 11 bases outside the gene matches. This CDR3 is built from 15 residues. CDR3 in amino acids: CASRSGTEVRETQYF. CDR3 nucleotides: TGTGCCAGCAGATCCGGGACAGAAGTTCGAGAGACCCAGTACTTC.

CDR3 protein: CASSYTGQGYYGYTF. The DNA of the CDR3 is TGTGCCAGCAGTTACACGGGACAGGGGTACTATGGCTACACCTTC. The chain has TRBV6-5 and TRBJ1-2; 10 nucleotides align to TRBD1. The CDR3 consists of 15 residues. Per germline, CDR1 MNHEY and CDR2 SVGAGI. The V and J ends lost 2 bases and 3 bases, in that order; junction bases with no gene match: 3.

The V call is TRBV5-1, the J call TRBJ2-5, with D possibly TRBD1 on 7 matching bases. V lost 2 bases and J 5 bases, leaving 13 bases between the germline ends. The germline V gene encodes CDR1 SGHRS and CDR2 YFSETQ. This CDR3 contains 14 residues. CDR3 bases: TGCGCCAGCAGCTTTGGAGGGGGCGGGGAGACCCAGTACTTC. Translated, it gives CASSFGGGGETQYF.

The chain links TRBV5-1 to TRBJ2-5; 11 bases map to TRBD2. There are 16 residues in the CDR3. V lost 0 bases and J lost 5; bases outside the gene matches: 6. Germline CDR1 SGHRS, CDR2 YFSETQ. The CDR3 nucleotides read TGCGCCAGCAGCTTGGCCCTAGCGGGGGGCCAGGAGACCCAGTACTTC. It codes for CASSLALAGGQETQYF.

The CDR3 DNA sequence: TGTGCCAGCAGCCAGGACAGGTCCTATGGCTACACCTTC. Its protein product is CASSQDRSYGYTF. The rearrangement joins TRBV5-6 to TRBJ1-2; TRBD1 aligns across 7 bases. Germline V gene lookup returns CDR1 SGHDT and CDR2 YYEEEE. The V segment lost 4 bases and the J segment 4 bases; nucleotides outside the gene matches: 4. This CDR3 has 13 residues.

The J gene is TRBJ2-1, the V gene TRBV4-2; weak D call: TRBD2 (5 bases). CDR3 length: 16 residues. V lost 0 bases, J lost 0 bases, and 9 bases lay in between. Per germline, CDR1 LGHNA and CDR2 YNFKEQ. DNA of the CDR3: TGTGCCAGCAGCCAAGAAGGAACTAGCTCCTACAATGAGCAGTTCTTC. This gives the protein CASSQEGTSSYNEQFF.

The rearrangement links TRBV6-1 to TRBJ2-5; D remains unclear. The V end was cut by 6 bases, the J end by 2 bases, with 10 bases between. The CDR3 length is 13 residues. Germline loops: CDR1 MNHNS, CDR2 SASEGT. The CDR3 DNA sequence: TGTGCCAGCAGGACCGCAGGTCAAGAGACCCAGTACTTC. Translation gives CASRTAGQETQYF.

The chain joins TRBV6-5 to TRBJ1-5, with D perhaps matching TRBD1 (6 bases). Germline CDR1 reads MNHEY; CDR2 reads SVGAGI. V was cut by 6 bases and J by 0 bases, with 12 bases left in between. CDR3 length: 15 residues. This chain's CDR3 is CASRSTGNSNQPQHF. As DNA, the CDR3 is TGTGCCAGCAGGTCTACAGGGAATAGCAATCAGCCCCAGCATTTT.

This chain joins TRBV30 and TRBJ2-7; 9 bases agree with TRBD1. CDR1 GTSNPN and CDR2 SVGIG come from the germline V gene (reference sequence). This CDR3 contains 14 residues. J gave up 4 bases and V 2 bases, and 6 bases lay outside the gene matches. The CDR3 sequence is CAWSRDRGSYEQYF. DNA for the CDR3: TGTGCCTGGAGTAGAGACAGGGGGTCGTACGAGCAGTACTTC.

The chain uses TRBV4-1 and TRBJ2-7; 7 bases line up with TRBD1. J gave up 4 bases and V 4 bases, and 4 bases lay outside the gene matches. CDR1 is MGHRA, CDR2 YSYEKL, per germline. CDR3 size: 13 residues. The CDR3 DNA reads as TGCGCCAGCAGCCTGGGACAGTCTTACGAGCAGTACTTC. The encoded protein is CASSLGQSYEQYF.

This clone was recorded only once. The rearrangement joins TRBV5-6 to TRBJ2-4; maybe TRBD2 (6 bases). This CDR3 has 15 residues. Germline CDR1 and CDR2: SGHDT and YYEEEE. V was clipped by 4 bases and J by 0 bases, with 11 bases between them. CDR3 coding DNA: TGTGCCAGCAGCCTGCCGGGACTAGCCAAAAACATTCAGTACTTC. Its protein is CASSLPGLAKNIQYF.

The chain couples TRBV9 to TRBJ2-3; TRBD2 matches 11 bases. CDR3 length: 16 residues. Per the germline V gene, CDR1 is SGDLS and CDR2 is YYNGEE. The ends lost 3 bases at V and 5 bases at J; junction bases unmatched: 8. The CDR3 sequence is CASSAYSGGAGDTQYF. Written as DNA, the CDR3 is TGTGCCAGCAGCGCCTATAGCGGGGGGGCAGGAGATACGCAGTATTTT.

This clone is a singleton in its sample. The chain links TRBV7-2 to TRBJ2-7, with D unclear. V lost 2 bases to trimming and J lost 4 bases, with 6 bases between them. This CDR3 contains 12 residues. Per germline, CDR1 SGHTA and CDR2 FQGNSA. This CDR3 reads CASSLSVYEQYF. The CDR3 DNA follows: TGTGCCAGCAGCTTATCGGTTTACGAGCAGTACTTC. Based on the CDR3 plus reference TRBV7-2 and TRBJ2-7, the full variable domain is GAGVSQSPSNKVTEKGKDVELRCDPISGHTALYWYRQSLGQGLEFLIYFQGNSAPDKSGLPSDRFSAERTGGSVSTLTIQRTQQEDSAVYLCASSLSVYEQYFGPGTRLTVT.

The rearrangement links TRBV4-1 to TRBJ1-5, with D unclear. V shed 4 bases and J shed 6 bases, with 16 bases lying between them. The CDR3 is made up of 15 amino acids. The germline V gene encodes CDR1 MGHRA and CDR2 YSYEKL. CDR3 nucleotide sequence: TGCGCCAGCAGCCCAGCGTCGTTGGCGGGTCAGCCCCAGCATTTT. Translated: CASSPASLAGQPQHF.

This chain links TRBV5-4 with TRBJ2-1; TRBD1 matches at 8 bases. V lost 3 bases to trimming and J lost 7 bases; unmatched junction nucleotides: 9. The CDR3 sequence is 15 residues long. The germline V gene has CDR1 SGHNT and CDR2 YYREEE (reference sequence). The CDR3 nucleotides read TGTGCCAGCAGCTCCTTCGGGACAGGTCTTAATGAGCAGTTCTTC. Amino acids: CASSSFGTGLNEQFF.

The genes are TRBV9 and TRBJ2-1, with 10 bases that match TRBD2. J was trimmed by 6 bases and V by 5 bases; bases with no gene match: 8. The CDR3 runs to 15 residues. The germline CDR1 and CDR2 sequences are SGDLS and YYNGEE. For the CDR3, the DNA is TGTGCCAGCAGTCTGAGCGGGGGGGTGTTCAATGAGCAGTTCTTC. This sequence encodes CASSLSGGVFNEQFF.

This chain connects TRBV19 to TRBJ2-3; D remains unclear. Germline V CDR1 and CDR2: LNHDA, SQIVND (reference sequence). V was shortened by 5 bases and J by 4 bases, with 7 bases between the two germline ends. The CDR3 loop spans 12 amino acids. The CDR3 protein is CASSPPADTQYF. The CDR3, as DNA: TGTGCCAGTAGTCCCCCCGCAGATACGCAGTATTTT.

This sequence joins TRBV7-9 and TRBJ2-7; D perhaps matches TRBD1 (5 bases). Deletions cut 4 bases from V and 5 bases from J, with 15 bases between. The CDR3 is 14 amino acids. Germline CDR1 SEHNR, CDR2 FQNEAQ (reference sequence). The CDR3 nucleotides read TGTGCCAGCAGCTCCTGGTGGTCAGGGAACGAGCAGTACTTC. Translation: CASSSWWSGNEQYF.

This chain links TRBV10-1 with TRBJ1-1; D unclear. The CDR3 runs 14 residues. Trimming stripped 0 bases from V and 6 bases from J, with 11 bases between. The germline gives CDR1 WNHNN, CDR2 SYGVQD (reference sequence). The CDR3 DNA reads as TGCGCCAGCAGTGAGTCTCGAGGAACCGCTGAAGCTTTCTTT. Its protein is CASSESRGTAEAFF.

The chain combines TRBV7-3 with TRBJ2-2, with D perhaps matching TRBD1 (6 bases). CDR3 length equals 15 residues. V lost 5 bases, J lost 1 base, and 11 bases lay in between. Germline values: CDR1 SGHTA, CDR2 FQGTGA. The CDR3 DNA follows: TGTGCCAGCAGCAGGACAGCCCTGAACACCGGGGAGCTGTTTTTT. Amino acid sequence: CASSRTALNTGELFF.

The chain uses TRBV7-6 and TRBJ1-2; 7 positions agree with TRBD1. The V and J ends lost 1 base and 6 bases, in that order; junction bases with no gene match: 2. CDR1 is SGHVS, CDR2 FNYEAQ, per germline. The CDR3 is 13 residues long. CDR3: CASSLGRGDGYTF. The CDR3 bases are TGTGCCAGCAGCTTAGGCAGGGGGGATGGCTACACCTTC.

The chain joins TRBV5-1 to TRBJ1-1; 9 bases are a match to TRBD1. The CDR3 consists of 14 residues. Germline lookup yields CDR1 SGHRS and CDR2 YFSETQ. V trimming: 4 bases; J trimming: 3 bases; junction bases outside the gene matches: 4. The CDR3 bases are TGCGCCAGCAGCCTGACAGGGGGGGACACTGAAGCTTTCTTT. Amino acids: CASSLTGGDTEAFF.

The genes are TRBV10-1 and TRBJ2-3, with 8 bases lining up with TRBD2. V lost 3 bases, J lost 2 bases, and 7 bases stayed unmatched. This CDR3 has 16 residues. CDR1 WNHNN and CDR2 SYGVQD come from the germline V gene (reference sequence). The chain's CDR3 is CASSEVPGGPTDTQYF. The CDR3 DNA follows: TGCGCCAGCAGTGAAGTCCCGGGGGGGCCCACAGATACGCAGTATTTT.

CDR3 DNA sequence: TGTGCTCTATTGGCTGGGCTAGCGACCGATACGCAGTATTTT. It yields the protein CALLAGLATDTQYF. This chain joins TRBV2 and TRBJ2-3; a possible D gene is TRBD2 (6 bases). The germline V gene has CDR1 SNHLY and CDR2 FYNNEI. The CDR3 runs to 14 residues.

V is TRBV2 and J is TRBJ1-1; 10 bases are shared with TRBD1. The CDR3 contains 13 residues. CDR1 SNHLY and CDR2 FYNNEI come from the germline V gene. The ends lost 5 bases at V and 7 bases at J; junction bases unmatched: 4. CDR3 sequence: CASSFGTGDEAFF. The DNA of the CDR3 is TGTGCCAGCAGTTTCGGGACAGGGGATGAAGCTTTCTTT.

The CDR3 DNA sequence: TGTGCCAGCAGCTTAGAGGGGTTTTCTGGGATGGTTCAAAACAATGAGCAGTTCTTC. This sequence encodes CASSLEGFSGMVQNNEQFF. The chain recombines TRBV7-9 with TRBJ2-1; D possibly corresponds to TRBD1 (5 bases). The V end was cut by 1 base, the J end by 5 bases, with 24 bases between. This CDR3 has 19 residues. Germline V gene sequence: CDR1 SEHNR, CDR2 FQNEAQ (reference sequence).

CDR3 sequence: CASSGLAGGFQETQYF. DNA of the CDR3: TGTGCCAGCAGTGGACTAGCGGGGGGGTTCCAAGAGACCCAGTACTTC. The J gene is TRBJ2-5, the V gene TRBV2, with TRBD2 matching 14 bases. There are 16 residues in the CDR3. With V trimmed by 4 bases and J by 1 base, 2 bases remained unmatched. The germline gives CDR1 SNHLY, CDR2 FYNNEI. The full variable domain, in which reference TRBV2 and TRBJ2-5 provide the parts outside the CDR3, is EPEVTQTPSHQVTQMGQEVILRCVPISNHLYFYWYRQILGQKVEFLVSFYNNEISEKSEIFDDQFSVERPDGSNFTLKIRSTKLEDSAMYFCASSGLAGGFQETQYFGPGTRLLVL.

J is TRBJ2-1 and V is TRBV25-1, with 7 bases lining up with TRBD2. The trim removed 4 bases at V and 3 bases at J, leaving 6 bases unmatched. The CDR3 spans 15 residues. Germline V gene data show CDR1 as MGHDK and CDR2 as SYGVNS. The CDR3 is CASSVGAGDYNEQFF. The CDR3 nucleotides read TGTGCCAGCAGTGTCGGCGCGGGGGACTACAATGAGCAGTTCTTC.

The gene calls are TRBV28 and TRBJ2-4; D gene uncertain. Trimming pared 5 bases from V and 0 bases from J, leaving 11 bases between. The germline CDR1 and CDR2 sequences are MDHEN and SYDVKM. The CDR3 extends over 15 amino acids. The DNA of the CDR3 is TGTGCCAGCAGTGGCATTAATCTAGCCAAAAACATTCAGTACTTC. As protein: CASSGINLAKNIQYF. Drawing the rest from reference TRBV28 and TRBJ2-4, the complete variable domain is DVKVTQSSRYLVKRTGEKVFLECVQDMDHENMFWYRQDPGLGLRLIYFSYDVKMKEKGDIPEGYSVSREKKERFSLILESASTNQTSMYLCASSGINLAKNIQYFGAGTRLSVL.